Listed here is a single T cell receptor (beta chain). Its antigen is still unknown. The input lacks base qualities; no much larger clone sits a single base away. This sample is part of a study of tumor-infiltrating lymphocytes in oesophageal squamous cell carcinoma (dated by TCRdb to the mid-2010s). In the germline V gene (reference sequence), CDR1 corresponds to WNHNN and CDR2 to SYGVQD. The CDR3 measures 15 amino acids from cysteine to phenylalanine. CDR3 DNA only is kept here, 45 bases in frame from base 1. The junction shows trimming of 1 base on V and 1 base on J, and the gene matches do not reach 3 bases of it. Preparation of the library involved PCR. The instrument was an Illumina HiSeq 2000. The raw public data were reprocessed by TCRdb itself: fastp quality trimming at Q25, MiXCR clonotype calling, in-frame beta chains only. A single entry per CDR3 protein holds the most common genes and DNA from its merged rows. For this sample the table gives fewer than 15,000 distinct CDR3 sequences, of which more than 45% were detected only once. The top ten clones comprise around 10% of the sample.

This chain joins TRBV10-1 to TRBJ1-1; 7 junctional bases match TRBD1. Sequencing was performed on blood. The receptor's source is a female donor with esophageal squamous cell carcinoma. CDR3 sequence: CASSELQGPNTEAFF. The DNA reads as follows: TGCGCCAGCAGTGAGTTACAGGGGCCGAACACTGAAGCTTTCTTT.